This T cell receptor (beta chain) appears in the sequencing data of a study of blood T cell repertoires in COVID-19. The wider study: The United States, Italy and Spain supplied acute and convalescent COVID-19 samples.

Sequencing was performed with immunoSEQ multiplex PCR; in TCRdb, only in-frame clones are kept and a portion is missing. The sample consists of hundreds of thousands of clones, more than 85% of them appearing once. In this sample, this clone turned up a few times. The CDR3 is made up of 20 amino acids. The germline CDR1 and CDR2 sequences are SGHVS and FNYEAQ. Trimming pared 2 bases from V and 6 bases from J, leaving 29 bases between. The V call is TRBV7-6, the J call TRBJ2-1; weak D call: TRBD1 (5 bases). The receptor's source is a man aged 55-75 years with acute or convalescent COVID-19. Input material: peripheral blood. The CDR3 loop is CASSLFYQGSGAMVSNEQFF. The CDR3 bases are TGTGCCAGCAGCTTATTTTATCAGGGCTCGGGTGCAATGGTTAGCAATGAGCAGTTCTTC.